These 25 T cell receptor beta chains originate from one sample sequenced in a study of metastatic and nonmetastatic thyroid tumors. TCRdb re-clonotyped the PCR reads through MiXCR. The sample lists roughly 59,000 clones; 15% to 20% were seen once. Among the patients, none had received any treatment before thyroid surgery. Sequenced input: blood. The receptors were gathered from a male donor with papillary thyroid cancer or a benign thyroid nodule (not recorded which). Some clones in this sample may be carry-over from other donors' samples.

This clone was recorded at least ten times. This sequence joins TRBV24-1 and TRBJ2-5; 10 bases align to TRBD2. There are 15 residues in the CDR3. CDR1 and CDR2 from the germline V gene are KGHDR and SFDVKD. V was pared by 4 bases and J by 4 bases, with 5 bases of the junction left unmatched. The CDR3 coding sequence is TGTGCCACCAGTGAGGGGGGACTAGCGACAGAGACCCAGTACTTC. This sequence encodes CATSEGGLATETQYF.

This clone was seen repeatedly, ten times or more. The chain uses TRBV20-1 and TRBJ2-7; D might be TRBD2 (5 bases). V was trimmed by 1 base and J by 7 bases, leaving 14 bases between them. Per the germline V gene, CDR1 is DFQATT and CDR2 is SNEGSKA (reference sequence). The CDR3 is 13 residues long. The CDR3 loop reads CSARARGIFEQYV. The DNA of the CDR3 is TGCAGTGCTAGAGCCCGGGGTATATTTGAGCAGTACGTC.

This clone was counted ten times or more. The genes are TRBV12-3 or TRBV12-4 and TRBJ1-6; no clear D. This CDR3 comprises 15 residues. V lost 1 base and J lost 7, with 11 bases in between. For the CDR3, the DNA is TGTGCCAGCAGTTTAGTGGACCAGAGGAATTCACCCCTCCACTTT. Its translation is CASSLVDQRNSPLHF.

This clone has at least ten counts. The V gene is TRBV28, the J gene TRBJ2-2; 9 nucleotides align to TRBD2. With V trimmed by 6 bases and J by 2 bases, 7 bases remained unmatched. The CDR3 consists of 16 residues. Germline V gives CDR1 MDHEN, CDR2 SYDVKM. The CDR3 DNA is TGTGCCAGCAGCCCGGGACTAGCAGATAACACCGGGGAGCTGTTTTTT. This gives the protein CASSPGLADNTGELFF.

This clone has a handful of counts. The CDR3 DNA reads as TGTGCCAGCAGCTCCGGACAGGGTGTGGGGGGTGAAAAACTGTTTTTT. This encodes CASSSGQGVGGEKLFF. This rearrangement joins TRBV7-6 to TRBJ1-4; TRBD1 matches 8 bases. V was clipped by 4 bases and J by 7 bases; unmatched bases: 11. The CDR3 length is 16 residues. From germline, CDR1 is SGHVS and CDR2 FNYEAQ.

This clone was counted a few times. The V and J genes are TRBV7-6 and TRBJ2-3; 9 nucleotides align to TRBD2. This CDR3 spans 17 amino acids. The germline CDR1 and CDR2 sequences are SGHVS and FNYEAQ. V shed 0 bases, J shed 4 bases, and the junction held 8 bases outside the gene matches. DNA of the CDR3: TGTGCCAGCAGCTTAGCTGCGGGAGGGGGGGAAGCAGATACGCAGTATTTT. It yields the protein CASSLAAGGGEADTQYF.

This clone appeared many times. This chain connects TRBV10-2 to TRBJ2-7, with D perhaps matching TRBD1 (6 bases). There are 12 residues in the CDR3. Germline V gene data show CDR1 as WSHSY and CDR2 as SAAADI. Between the trimmed V and J ends, which lost 3 bases and 6 bases, there was a span of 9 bases. CDR3 nucleotide sequence: TGCGCCAGCAGTGACCTCAGGGGCGAGCAGTACTTC. It codes for CASSDLRGEQYF.

As regards this clone: The junction departs from germline at one end; a sequencing error may be responsible. The chain is built from TRBV20-1 and TRBJ2-7, with D hard to call. Germline V gene data show CDR1 as DFQATT and CDR2 as SNEGSKA (reference sequence). The CDR3 contains 13 residues. CDR3 DNA sequence: TGCAGTGCTAGATCTGGCCAGACCTACGAGCATTACTTC. Translation gives CSARSGQTYEHYF.

This clone was recorded at least ten times. The J gene is TRBJ1-3, the V gene TRBV13; D is unresolved. Germline V gene lookup returns CDR1 PRHDT and CDR2 FYEKMQ (reference sequence). The CDR3 consists of 12 residues. Trimming left V 3 bases short and J 3 bases short, with 3 bases between. The CDR3 nucleotides are TGTGCCAGCAGCTTTTATGGAAACACCATATATTTT. This encodes CASSFYGNTIYF.

This clone was recorded many times. This rearrangement joins TRBV9 to TRBJ2-1; a possible D gene is TRBD2 (5 bases). Trimming removed 0 bases from V and 7 bases from J, with 11 bases in between. This CDR3 comprises 14 residues. Germline values: CDR1 SGDLS, CDR2 YYNGEE. The CDR3 loop is CASSVAAGSNEQFF. CDR3 coding DNA: TGTGCCAGCAGCGTAGCTGCGGGCAGTAATGAGCAGTTCTTC.

The sample holds many counts of this clone. The chain is built from TRBV6-2 or TRBV6-3 and TRBJ2-2, with a possible D match to TRBD1 (6 bases). This CDR3 spans 16 amino acids. V dropped 6 bases and J dropped 0 bases, with 14 bases sitting between them. Germline CDR1 reads MNHEY; CDR2 reads SVGEGT. CDR3 coding DNA: TGTGCCAGCAGACGGTTGTCAGGGGCGAACACCGGGGAGCTGTTTTTT. Translating gives CASRRLSGANTGELFF.

Points on this clone: This likely comes from a read error, as the CDR3 has no conserved phenylalanine or tryptophan at its end. The V call is TRBV30, the J call TRBJ1-2; D uncertain. The CDR3 is 12 residues long. Trimming stripped 0 bases from V and 9 bases from J, with 11 bases between. Germline V gene data show CDR1 as GTSNPN and CDR2 as SVGIG (reference sequence). Written as DNA, the CDR3 is TGTGCCTGGAGTGTACTAGTCAATTGCTACACCCTC. It codes for CAWSVLVNCYTL.

This clone was observed many times. The chain uses TRBV24-1 and TRBJ1-5; unclear D gene. Germline loops: CDR1 KGHDR, CDR2 SFDVKD. Trimming removed 3 bases at V and 6 bases at J, with 5 bases between. This CDR3 contains 12 residues. CDR3 coding DNA: TGTGCCACCAGTGATCCTGGTCAGCCCCAGCATTTT. This codes for CATSDPGQPQHF.

This clone was counted at least ten times. The V and J genes are TRBV10-1 and TRBJ2-3, with D perhaps matching TRBD2 (6 bases). Germline V gene lookup returns CDR1 WNHNN and CDR2 SYGVQD (reference sequence). The CDR3 is 15 amino acids. Trimming cost V 2 bases and J 3 bases, with 12 bases left between them. CDR3 region: CASSEVPRGTDTQYF. As DNA, the CDR3 is TGCGCCAGCAGTGAGGTCCCTCGGGGGACAGATACGCAGTATTTT.

This clone has a count of ten or more. The V gene is TRBV9, the J gene TRBJ2-3; tentative D call: TRBD1 (5 bases). The CDR3 sequence is 14 residues long. V was trimmed by 6 bases and J by 3 bases, leaving 14 bases between them. Germline lookup yields CDR1 SGDLS and CDR2 YYNGEE. The CDR3 coding sequence is TGTGCCAGCAATCGACAGAGGATAACAGATACGCAGTATTTT. This translates into CASNRQRITDTQYF.

The genes are TRBV6-2 or TRBV6-3 and TRBJ2-7; no clear D gene. CDR1 is MNHEY, CDR2 SVGEGT, per germline. Trimming took off 6 bases at V and 1 base at J, with 13 bases between the two ends. The CDR3 spans 14 residues. The CDR3 loop is CASRLSHGSYEQYF. The CDR3 DNA is TGTGCCAGCAGACTCTCGCACGGTTCCTACGAGCAGTACTTC.

In its sample, this clone was seen many times. This chain joins TRBV30 and TRBJ1-5; D uncertain. With 1 base removed from V and 7 bases from J, the gap between germline ends came to 11 bases. CDR3 size: 13 residues. Per germline, CDR1 GTSNPN and CDR2 SVGIG (reference sequence). Here the CDR3 reads CAWSAGLGQPQHF. DNA for the CDR3: TGTGCCTGGAGTGCCGGGCTGGGGCAGCCCCAGCATTTT.

This clone was observed many times. The V call is TRBV10-3, the J call TRBJ2-1, with D unclear. The V gene lost 1 base and the J gene lost 5 bases, with 12 bases spanning the gap. Germline assignment: CDR1 ENHRY and CDR2 SYGVKD. This CDR3 comprises 15 residues. CDR3 region: CAISEWLGSNNEQFF. The CDR3 nucleotides read TGTGCCATCAGTGAGTGGCTCGGTTCAAACAATGAGCAGTTCTTC.

This clone appeared many times. The rearrangement joins TRBV20-1 to TRBJ2-1; D gene unclear. The germline V gene has CDR1 DFQATT and CDR2 SNEGSKA (reference sequence). The CDR3 totals 12 residues. Trimming took off 1 base at V and 4 bases at J, with 5 bases between the two ends. The CDR3 nucleotides are TGCAGTGCTAGAGGTCAGTACAATGAGCAGTTCTTC. Protein: CSARGQYNEQFF.

By share, this clone ranks as medium-sized. The gene calls are TRBV6-4 and TRBJ2-2; unclear D gene. The CDR3 totals 13 residues. The germline V gene has CDR1 MRHNA and CDR2 SNTAGT. The V end was cut by 2 bases, the J end by 3 bases, with 4 bases between. CDR3 amino acids: CASSDRDTGELFF. CDR3 in DNA: TGTGCCAGCAGTGACAGGGACACCGGGGAGCTGTTTTTT.

This clone was seen repeatedly, ten times or more. The V gene is TRBV20-1, the J gene TRBJ2-2, with D possibly being TRBD1 (6 bases). The CDR3 sequence is 12 residues long. Germline V gives CDR1 DFQATT, CDR2 SNEGSKA (reference sequence). Trimming stripped 6 bases from V and 7 bases from J, with 12 bases between. The CDR3 here is CSALTGIGELFF. The CDR3 DNA follows: TGCAGTGCCCTTACAGGGATCGGGGAGCTGTTTTTT.

A remark on this clone: Germline is not matched at one junction end, which may reflect a read error. The chain links TRBV20-1 to TRBJ2-2; 7 nucleotides agree with TRBD2. The CDR3 spans 15 residues. CDR1 is DFQATT, CDR2 SNEGSKA, per germline (reference sequence). CDR3 in amino acids: CSASKPGLNTVELFF. The CDR3 bases are TGCAGTGCTAGTAAGCCGGGACTAAACACCGTGGAGCTGTTTTTT.

This clone appeared many times. The J gene is TRBJ1-6, the V gene TRBV20-1, with D possibly being TRBD1 (5 bases). Germline CDR1 and CDR2: DFQATT and SNEGSKA (reference sequence). V was trimmed by 6 bases and J by 9 bases, leaving 18 bases between them. The CDR3 consists of 14 residues. The CDR3 bases are TGCAGTGCCTCGTGGGAAGGGGAAGCTTCACCCCTCCACTTT. Protein sequence: CSASWEGEASPLHF.

The sample holds a few counts of this clone. A much more abundant neighbour one base away suggests this may be a read error. In DNA form, the CDR3 reads TGTGCCAGCATCTCCGGAACGAACACTGAAGCTTTCTTT. Translated, it gives CASISGTNTEAFF. The chain carries TRBV7-3 and TRBJ1-1; D uncertain. Germline lookup yields CDR1 SGHTA and CDR2 FQGTGA. The CDR3 length is 13 residues. V lost 7 bases and J lost 1, with 10 bases in between.

This clone was found many times. This chain joins TRBV6-1 and TRBJ2-5; D call uncertain. CDR1 is MNHNS, CDR2 SASEGT, per germline. Trimming removed 6 bases at V and 5 bases at J, with 13 bases between. The CDR3 extends over 13 amino acids. In nucleotides, the CDR3 is TGTGCCAGCAGGCGCCGGAGTGGGGAGACCCAGTACTTC. It yields the protein CASRRRSGETQYF.